This T cell receptor beta chain derives from a study of T cell responses to AZD1222 COVID-19 vaccine. Broader study findings: Reports indicate that nearly half of spike-specific TCRs are directed at unmutated variant regions.

Concerning this clone: Its target is not known.

This table comes from immunoSEQ multiplex PCR, and its TCRdb copy is limited to in-frame clones, with some not included. The sample yields roughly 100,000 clones, about 90% seen once. The receptor was isolated from an adult in good health. The sequences come from peripheral blood, collected on day 0 of AZD1222 vaccination.

The CDR3 DNA reads TGTGCCATCAGCGCCGACAGGTCTGGAAACACCATATATTTT. It specifies CAISADRSGNTIYF. J is TRBJ1-3 and V is TRBV10-3, with a weak D call TRBD1 (6 bases). V lost 6 bases, J lost 1 base, and 10 bases lay in between. The V gene's germline CDR1 is ENHRY and CDR2 SYGVKD. The CDR3 extends over 14 amino acids.